Listed below are T cell receptor beta chains from one sample, sequenced in a study of technical replicates of blood from several donors. TCRdb keeps only in-frame clones here, not all; method: immunoSEQ multiplex PCR. This table holds some 80,000 clones, around 94% found once. The sequenced material came from T cells isolated from PBMCs. The source of these receptors is a human donor in good health. Each CDR3 is given with its conserved first and last residue. D genes are given only for firm matches. Clone size is not always given. Where it is, it says once, few, many or a class for expanded clones.

size,V,D,J,DNA,CDR3
NA,TRBV7-2,NA,TRBJ2-3,TGTGCCAGCAGCTTCGTCGGGACAGATACGCAGTATTTT,CASSFVGTDTQYF
NA,TRBV4-1,TRBD1,TRBJ1-1,TGCGCCAGCAGTAAGACACAGGGGAGTGGGAACACTGAAGCTTTCTTT,CASSKTQGSGNTEAFF
NA,TRBV16,NA,TRBJ2-2,TGTGCCAGCAGCCAATCCGCGACTAGAATGAACACCGGGGAGCTGTTTTTT,CASSQSATRMNTGELFF
NA,TRBV4-1,NA,TRBJ1-5,TGCGCCAGCAGCCAACAGGGTGGACAGCCCCAGCATTTT,CASSQQGGQPQHF
NA,TRBV15,TRBD1,TRBJ1-5,TGTGCCACCAGCACTAGGACAGGGTATAATCAGCCCCAGCATTTT,CATSTRTGYNQPQHF
NA,TRBV7-6,NA,TRBJ1-4,TGTGCCACCTCAGCTTGGGTCCAGGGAAGGAGGGATGAAAAACTGTTTTTT,CATSAWVQGRRDEKLFF
once,TRBV7-9,NA,TRBJ1-2,TGTGCCAGCGACACCCTTAACTATGGCTACACCTTC,CASDTLNYGYTF
NA,TRBV9,NA,TRBJ1-2,TGTGCCAGCAGCGTCGGGGGAGGAGGGTACACCTTC,CASSVGGGGYTF
NA,TRBV29-1,NA,TRBJ2-5,TGCAGCGTTGAAACACAGCACTTC,CSVETQHF
once,TRBV7-2,NA,TRBJ2-1,TGTGCCAGCAGCTTAGTAACTAGTTCAAATGAGCAGTTCTTC,CASSLVTSSNEQFF
NA,TRBV5-6,TRBD1,TRBJ1-5,TGTGCCAGCAGCTTGGCCAGGGGGCAGTGGGGTTATAGCAATCAGCCCCAGCATTTT,CASSLARGQWGYSNQPQHF
NA,TRBV28,TRBD1,TRBJ2-7,TGTGCCAGCAGTACATCCGGGACAGGGAGATACGAGCAGTACTTC,CASSTSGTGRYEQYF
NA,TRBV9,TRBD2,TRBJ2-2,TGTGCCAGCAGCCCCCACTCATGGGAGGGCACCGGGGAGCTGTTTTTT,CASSPHSWEGTGELFF
NA,TRBV5-8,TRBD1,TRBJ1-5,TGTGCCAGCAGCCCGCGGACAGGGCCTCGTCAGCCCCAGCATTTT,CASSPRTGPRQPQHF
NA,TRBV30,NA,TRBJ2-7,TGTGCCCTTAGATATAGCGGAGGTATATACGAGCAGTACTTC,CALRYSGGIYEQYF
NA,TRBV19,NA,TRBJ2-1,TGTGCCAGTAAGTCTGGCGAGGGAACTTTGAACAATGAGCAGTTCTTC,CASKSGEGTLNNEQFF
NA,TRBV27,NA,TRBJ1-2,TGTGCCAGCAGTTTAAACGGGGAGTATCTTGGGACCTTC,CASSLNGEYLGTF
NA,TRBV6-1,NA,TRBJ2-7,TGTGCCAGCGGGGTGGAATCGGACAGCTCCTACGAGCAGTACTTC,CASGVESDSSYEQYF
NA,TRBV5-1,NA,TRBJ2-2,TGCGCCAGCAGCACCGGACTGAACACCGGGGAGCTGTTTTTT,CASSTGLNTGELFF
NA,TRBV19,NA,TRBJ2-2,TGTGCCAGTAGTATTAGCCCCGGAGCCGGGGAGCTGTTTTTT,CASSISPGAGELFF
NA,TRBV30,NA,TRBJ1-1,TGTGCCTGGAGTGTAGCTGTGAACACTGAAGCTTTCTTT,CAWSVAVNTEAFF
NA,TRBV10-3,TRBD2,TRBJ2-5,TGTGCCATCAGTGAGTCTTCGGGACTAGCGGATCAAGAGACCCAGTACTTC,CAISESSGLADQETQYF
NA,TRBV11-3,NA,TRBJ2-7,TGTGCCAGCAGCTTAGATCTGCGGCGTGGATCGCAGTACTTC,CASSLDLRRGSQYF
NA,TRBV9,TRBD2,TRBJ2-7,TGTGCCAGCAGCGTAGGGAGCGGGGCTACCTACGAGCAGTACTTC,CASSVGSGATYEQYF
NA,TRBV5-5,NA,TRBJ1-2,TGTGCCAGCAGCTTAGGGTACAGGGACTATGGCTACACCTTC,CASSLGYRDYGYTF
NA,TRBV27,NA,TRBJ2-6,TGTGCCAGCAGTTTATTTGTTGGAGTTTTTACTGGGGCCAACGTCCTGACTTTC,CASSLFVGVFTGANVLTF
NA,TRBV16,NA,TRBJ1-2,TGTGCCAGCAGCCAATGGCAGGGCAACTATGGCTACACCTTC,CASSQWQGNYGYTF
few,TRBV18,NA,TRBJ1-4,TGTGCCAGCTCACAGGGGCTCGAACTGTTTTTT,CASSQGLELFF
NA,TRBV5-6,TRBD2,TRBJ2-1,TGTGCCAGCAGCCCGTTGACTAGCCAGCAGTTCTTC,CASSPLTSQQFF
NA,TRBV28,TRBD1,TRBJ1-3,TGTGCCAGCAGAGAAAACAGGGGGTTTGGAAACACCATATATTTT,CASRENRGFGNTIYF
once,TRBV5-1,NA,TRBJ2-5,TGCGCCAGCACACAACTAGCCACCGAGACCCAGTACTTC,CASTQLATETQYF
NA,TRBV6-1,NA,TRBJ1-1,TGTGCCAGCAGGTTGGAGGGATTCGGGAACACTGAAGCTTTCTTT,CASRLEGFGNTEAFF
NA,TRBV9,NA,TRBJ2-7,TGTGCCAGCAGCTTATTTAGCGAGCAGTACTTC,CASSLFSEQYF
NA,TRBV7-9,NA,TRBJ2-2,TGTGCCAGCGGGAGTAAGGTGGACACCGGGGAGCTGTTTTTT,CASGSKVDTGELFF
once,TRBV27,NA,TRBJ2-1,TGTGCCAGCAGGGAGGGGTACAATGAGCAGTTCTTC,CASREGYNEQFF
NA,TRBV29-1,NA,TRBJ2-1,TGCAGCGTTGAAGATCAAGGGAGCTCCTACAATGAGCAGTTCTTC,CSVEDQGSSYNEQFF
NA,TRBV4-1,NA,TRBJ2-3,TGCGCCAGCAGCCAAGATCCCCGGGGAGATACGCAGTATTTT,CASSQDPRGDTQYF
NA,TRBV6-6,NA,TRBJ2-2,TGTGCCAGCAGTTACCTAGGCTCCGGGGAGCTGTTTTTT,CASSYLGSGELFF
NA,TRBV14,NA,TRBJ2-7,TGTGCCAGCAGTCCGCAGGGTATCTCCTACGAGCAGTACTTC,CASSPQGISYEQYF
NA,TRBV9,TRBD1,TRBJ2-7,TGTGCCAGCAGCGTAGGTCAGGGGGCTTACGAGCAGTACTTC,CASSVGQGAYEQYF
few,TRBV10-3,NA,TRBJ1-1,TGTGCCATCGAGGGCCTATTGAACACTGAAGCTTTCTTT,CAIEGLLNTEAFF
NA,TRBV7-9,TRBD1,TRBJ1-5,TGTGCCAGCAGCGTAGGGACAGGGCCAGAACAGCCCCAGCATTTT,CASSVGTGPEQPQHF
NA,TRBV15,NA,TRBJ2-1,TGTGCCACCAGCCCACTGGGCGCGCGGGATACTTCCGACAATGAGCAGTTCTTC,CATSPLGARDTSDNEQFF
NA,TRBV10-1,NA,TRBJ2-1,TGCGCCAGCAGTGACCATAATGAGCAGTTCTTC,CASSDHNEQFF
NA,TRBV6-1,NA,TRBJ1-3,TGTGCCAGCAGTTTGCAGGGCCACTCTGGAAACACCATATATTTT,CASSLQGHSGNTIYF
NA,TRBV7-8,TRBD1,TRBJ1-3,TGTGCCAGCAGCTCTCGGAGGAGGGACAGGGGGCAGCCTGGAGGAAACACCATATATTTT,CASSSRRRDRGQPGGNTIYF
NA,TRBV5-8,NA,TRBJ1-5,TGTGCCAGCAGCTTGCGTGGTTTCGGTAGCAATCAGCCCCAGCATTTT,CASSLRGFGSNQPQHF
once,TRBV11-3,TRBD2,TRBJ2-5,TGTGCCAGCAGCCATCTAGCGGGAGATGAGACCCAGTACTTC,CASSHLAGDETQYF
NA,TRBV7-7,TRBD1,TRBJ1-2,TGTGCCAGCAGCTTAGAGTTTTCAGGGGGCTGCCTTCTTGGCTACACCTTC,CASSLEFSGGCLLGYTF
NA,TRBV7-9,TRBD1,TRBJ1-4,TGTGCCAGCAGCTCCCTGACAGGGCCGTGGGAAAAACTGTTTTTT,CASSSLTGPWEKLFF